The entry below gives a single T cell receptor (beta chain) sequence along with its context. Its antigen is currently unknown. The entry originates in a study of response to subunit inactivated influenza vaccine. Study-wide findings and caveats: It was the authors' suggestion that each seasonal influenza vaccination recruits few new T cells.

TCRdb re-called the RT-PCR reads through MiXCR, storing one row per CDR3 protein. Of about 540,000 distinct CDR3 sequences detected, around 15% appear once; the ten largest clones hold 8.5% to 14%. V lost 3 bases and J 10 bases, leaving 17 bases between the germline ends. CDR1 is SGHRS, CDR2 YFSETQ, per germline. The CDR3 has 14 amino acids. The clonotype comes from a man aged 45-65 years who received an inactivated influenza vaccine. The material was PBMCs from blood, obtained roughly 12 days after vaccination. V gene TRBV5-1 combines with J gene TRBJ2-1, with D possibly TRBD2 on 7 matching bases. The CDR3 here is CASSSGPRGAEQFF. Here the CDR3 DNA reads TGCGCCAGCAGCTCGGGACCACGGGGGGCGGAGCAGTTCTTC.